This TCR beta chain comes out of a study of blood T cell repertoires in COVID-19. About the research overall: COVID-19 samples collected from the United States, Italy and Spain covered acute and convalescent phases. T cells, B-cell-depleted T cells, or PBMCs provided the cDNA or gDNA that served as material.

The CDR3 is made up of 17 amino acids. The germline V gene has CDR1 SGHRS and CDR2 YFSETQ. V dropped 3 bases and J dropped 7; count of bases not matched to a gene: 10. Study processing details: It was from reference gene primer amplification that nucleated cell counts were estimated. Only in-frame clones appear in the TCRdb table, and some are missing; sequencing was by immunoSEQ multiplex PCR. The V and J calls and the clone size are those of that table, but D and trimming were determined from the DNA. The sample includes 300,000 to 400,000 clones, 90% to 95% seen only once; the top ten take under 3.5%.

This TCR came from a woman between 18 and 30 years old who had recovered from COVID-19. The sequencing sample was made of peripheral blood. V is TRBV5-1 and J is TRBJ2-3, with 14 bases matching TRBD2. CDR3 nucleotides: TGCGCCAGCAGCTCAGCCCACGGGACTAGCGGGAGCTATACGCAGTATTTT. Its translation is CASSSAHGTSGSYTQYF.